Below are 28 T cell receptor beta chains sequenced from a single sample in a study of blood T cell repertoires in COVID-19. Some clones are missing from TCRdb's copy, which holds only in-frame ones; the method was immunoSEQ multiplex PCR. The sample shows roughly 360,000 clones, roughly 88% of them seen only once. Sequences were obtained from PBMCs or T cells enriched from blood (not recorded which). Source of these receptors: a woman between 25 and 40 years old with acute COVID-19.

The CDR3 loop is CASSEMGTGSNSPLHF. Written as DNA, the CDR3 is TGTGCCAGCAGTGAAATGGGAACAGGTAGTAATTCACCCCTCCACTTT. The chain couples TRBV2 to TRBJ1-6; D perhaps matches TRBD1 (5 bases). Germline V gene lookup returns CDR1 SNHLY and CDR2 FYNNEI. The V end lost 2 bases, the J end lost 6 bases, and 14 bases lay between the germline ends. The CDR3 is made up of 16 amino acids.

V and J are TRBV5-1 and TRBJ2-1, with D hard to call. This CDR3 contains 13 residues. The germline gives CDR1 SGHRS, CDR2 YFSETQ. Trimming shortened V by 1 base and J by 6 bases, and 8 bases separated the two germline ends. CDR3 loop: CASSLSPGNEQFF. Written as DNA, the CDR3 is TGCGCCAGCAGCTTGTCCCCCGGCAATGAGCAGTTCTTC.

The rearrangement uses TRBV7-2 and TRBJ1-4; 10 nucleotides match TRBD1. The CDR3 covers 17 residues. The junction had 9 bases not matched to a gene; V was cut back by 5 bases and J by 3 bases. The germline gives CDR1 SGHTA, CDR2 FQGNSA. The CDR3 region has the DNA TGTGCCAGCAGCCCTCGACAGGGGGCGATAGCTAATGAAAAACTGTTTTTT. As protein: CASSPRQGAIANEKLFF. The full variable domain, rest sourced from reference TRBV7-2 and TRBJ1-4, is GAGVSQSPSNKVTEKGKDVELRCDPISGHTALYWYRQSLGQGLEFLIYFQGNSAPDKSGLPSDRFSAERTGGSVSTLTIQRTQQEDSAVYLCASSPRQGAIANEKLFFGSGTQLSVL.

This chain uses TRBV30 with TRBJ2-3, with 9 bases lining up with TRBD1. The CDR3 has 16 amino acids. Germline values: CDR1 GTSNPN, CDR2 SVGIG (reference sequence). Germline trimming cut 4 bases from V and 6 bases from J; bases unmatched to any gene: 14. The CDR3 DNA reads TGTGCCTGGAAAACAGGGGGCGCGAACCTTCGGGATACGCAGTATTTT. This gives the protein CAWKTGGANLRDTQYF.

The genes are TRBV2 and TRBJ2-5; 9 bases map to TRBD2. Germline values: CDR1 SNHLY, CDR2 FYNNEI. This CDR3 contains 15 residues. Trimming took 7 bases from V and 5 from J; bases not matched to a gene: 11. The CDR3 DNA is TGTGCCAGCACCCCTTGGCGGGGGGGCCAGGAGACCCAGTACTTC. Translating it yields CASTPWRGGQETQYF.

The rearrangement uses TRBV9 and TRBJ2-7; a possible D gene is TRBD1 (6 bases). Germline V CDR1 and CDR2: SGDLS, YYNGEE. The V end was cut by 2 bases, the J end by 7 bases, with 13 bases between. This CDR3 has 13 amino acids. DNA of the CDR3: TGTGCCAGCAGCGTTTCGGACAGTTGGGAGCAGTACTTC. It is translated as CASSVSDSWEQYF. The full variable domain, rest sourced from reference TRBV9 and TRBJ2-7, is DSGVTQTPKHLITATGQRVTLRCSPRSGDLSVYWYQQSLDQGLQFLIQYYNGEERAKGNILERFSAQQFPDLHSELNLSSLELGDSALYFCASSVSDSWEQYFGPGTRLTVT.

This clone was recorded once. The rearrangement links TRBV3-1 (or the pseudogene TRBV3-2) to TRBJ2-3; weak D call: TRBD2 (5 bases). Looked up from germline, CDR1 is LGHDT and CDR2 is YNNKEL (reference sequence). The CDR3 has 15 residues. Trimming left V 0 bases short and J 3 bases short, with 10 bases between. The CDR3 DNA sequence: TGTGCCAGCAGCCAAGAGCGGGTGGGAACAGATACGCAGTATTTT. Its translation is CASSQERVGTDTQYF.

This chain joins TRBV11-2 and TRBJ2-2; D not certain. Between the trimmed V and J ends, which lost 7 bases and 7 bases, there was a span of 10 bases. The CDR3 consists of 12 residues. Germline CDR1 is SGHAT and CDR2 is FQNNGV. The CDR3 coding sequence is TGTGCCAGCAACCAGGCCGTCGGGGAGCTGTTTTTT. Residues: CASNQAVGELFF.

CDR3 bases: TGTGCCATCAGTGAGTTCGGGGGAGAGGAGCTGTTTTTT. Translated: CAISEFGGEELFF. The genes are TRBV10-3 and TRBJ2-2, with D tentatively TRBD2 (6 bases). The V end lost 1 base, the J end lost 10 bases, and 10 bases lay between the germline ends. The germline V gene has CDR1 ENHRY and CDR2 SYGVKD. The CDR3 covers 13 residues.

The J gene is TRBJ1-1, the V gene TRBV4-1; 7 bases align to TRBD1. V gave up 1 base and J gave up 0 bases; unmatched junction bases: 8. The V gene's germline CDR1 is MGHRA and CDR2 YSYEKL. The CDR3 is 17 amino acids. The CDR3 DNA reads as TGCGCCAGCAGCCAAGTTTTAAGGACAGGACTGAACACTGAAGCTTTCTTT. This gives the protein CASSQVLRTGLNTEAFF.

This sequence joins TRBV6-1 and TRBJ1-2; 7 bases line up with TRBD1. V dropped 2 bases and J dropped 3; count of bases not matched to a gene: 3. From germline, CDR1 is MNHNS and CDR2 SASEGT. This CDR3 is built from 14 residues. CDR3 region: CASSEYGTDYGYTF. Here the CDR3 DNA reads TGTGCCAGCAGTGAATATGGGACAGACTATGGCTACACCTTC.

The chain recombines TRBV11-2 with TRBJ2-1; D possibly corresponds to TRBD2 (6 bases). Germline V gene lookup returns CDR1 SGHAT and CDR2 FQNNGV. Trimming shortened V by 0 bases and J by 8 bases, and 8 bases separated the two germline ends. This CDR3 has 13 amino acids. This chain's CDR3 is CASSLDREDEQFF. In nucleotides, the CDR3 is TGTGCCAGCAGCTTAGACAGGGAGGATGAGCAGTTCTTC.

Only a few counts were recorded for this clone. This CDR3 is CASSAGQNSYEQYF. Here the CDR3 DNA reads TGTGCCAGTAGTGCGGGACAGAACTCCTACGAGCAGTACTTC. The V gene is TRBV19, the J gene TRBJ2-7; a possible D gene is TRBD1 (7 bases). The CDR3 length is 14 residues. V was trimmed by 5 bases and J by 0 bases, leaving 11 bases between them. The germline V gene has CDR1 LNHDA and CDR2 SQIVND (reference sequence).

This clone has only one observation. The rearrangement links TRBV7-9 to TRBJ2-5, with TRBD2 as a possible D gene (6 bases). Trimming removed 2 bases from V and 4 bases from J, with 14 bases in between. Germline V gene lookup returns CDR1 SEHNR and CDR2 FQNEAQ (reference sequence). The CDR3 runs to 15 residues. The CDR3 region has the DNA TGTGCCAGCAGCTTATTCAGGGTGGGAGGAGAGACCCAGTACTTC. This codes for CASSLFRVGGETQYF.

The chain employs TRBV9 and TRBJ1-2, with TRBD1 matching over 8 bases. Germline loops: CDR1 SGDLS, CDR2 YYNGEE. Trimming removed 4 bases from V and 5 bases from J; junction bases left unmatched: 10. This CDR3 region has 15 residues. The CDR3 bases are TGTGCCAGCAGCTTTACAGGGGGAGGGGGATATGGCTACACCTTC. Residues: CASSFTGGGGYGYTF.

On this clone itself: This sample also contains other DNA sequences that code for the same CDR3. The genes are TRBV5-1 and TRBJ2-1, with 9 bases identical to TRBD2. Germline values: CDR1 SGHRS, CDR2 YFSETQ. The CDR3 totals 15 residues. V lost 2 bases and J lost 4; bases outside the gene matches: 4. The CDR3 is CASSFSGGSYNEQFF. CDR3 DNA: TGCGCCAGCAGCTTCAGCGGGGGGTCTTACAATGAGCAGTTCTTC.

The chain employs TRBV2 and TRBJ1-2; 7 bases line up with TRBD1. The V gene end was trimmed by 6 bases and the J gene end by 10 bases; junction bases not matched to a gene: 8. The length of the CDR3 is 12 residues. CDR1 is SNHLY, CDR2 FYNNEI, per germline. CDR3 DNA: TGTGCCAGCAGAGTCGACAGGGCCGACTACACCTTC. Translated: CASRVDRADYTF.

The table lists this clone with a few counts. The V call is TRBV7-9, the J call TRBJ1-5, with 9 bases lining up with TRBD1. Germline CDR1 and CDR2: SEHNR and FQNEAQ (reference sequence). The trim removed 8 bases at V and 6 bases at J, leaving 8 bases unmatched. CDR3 length: 14 residues. CDR3 coding DNA: TGTGCCAGCCAACAGGGGGCAATAGGTCAGCCCCAGCATTTT. It codes for CASQQGAIGQPQHF.

The genes are TRBV5-1 and TRBJ1-4, with D uncertain. Germline V CDR1 and CDR2: SGHRS, YFSETQ. V was shortened by 4 bases and J by 3 bases, with 10 bases between the two germline ends. The CDR3 is made up of 14 amino acids. CDR3 sequence (DNA): TGCGCCAGCAGCGTGGGGAGGCCTAATGAAAAACTGTTTTTT. Translation: CASSVGRPNEKLFF.

The V call is TRBV5-1, the J call TRBJ1-1; D call uncertain. Germline V CDR1 and CDR2: SGHRS, YFSETQ. Deletions cut 5 bases from V and 1 base from J, with 15 bases between. This CDR3 spans 15 amino acids. The CDR3: CASSKVGTWNTEAFF. In nucleotides, the CDR3 is TGCGCCAGCAGTAAGGTGGGCACGTGGAACACTGAAGCTTTCTTT.

The chain uses TRBV15 and TRBJ2-5; no definite D call. CDR3 length equals 14 residues. Germline CDR1 and CDR2: LNHNV and YYDKDF (reference sequence). V lost 5 bases to trimming and J lost 4 bases, with 14 bases between them. The CDR3 DNA reads as TGTGCCACCAGCCTTCGGGTTGTAGGAGAGACCCAGTACTTC. Its protein product is CATSLRVVGETQYF. The whole variable domain, remainder taken from reference TRBV15 and TRBJ2-5, is DAMVIQNPRYQVTQFGKPVTLSCSQTLNHNVMYWYQQKSSQAPKLLFHYYDKDFNNEADTPDNFQSRRPNTSFCFLDIRSPGLGDTAMYLCATSLRVVGETQYFGPGTRLLVL.

The chain couples TRBV30 to TRBJ2-7; D is perhaps TRBD1 (5 bases). The ends were cut back, 0 bases at V and 3 bases at J, with 12 bases in the middle. CDR1 is GTSNPN, CDR2 SVGIG, per germline (reference sequence). The CDR3 length is 14 residues. CDR3 bases: TGTGCCTGGAGTGTAATAGACAGCCGCTACGAGCAGTACTTC. Translating gives CAWSVIDSRYEQYF.

This chain uses TRBV6-5 with TRBJ2-7; TRBD1 agrees at 8 bases. CDR1 MNHEY and CDR2 SVGAGI come from the germline V gene. The length of the CDR3 is 15 residues. V lost 7 bases and J lost 1; bases outside the gene matches: 9. CDR3 loop: CASTYDRGKSYEQYF. The CDR3, as DNA: TGTGCCAGCACTTATGACAGGGGAAAATCCTACGAGCAGTACTTC.

J is TRBJ2-6 and V is TRBV2; D possibly corresponds to TRBD2 (6 bases). Germline assignment: CDR1 SNHLY and CDR2 FYNNEI. Trimming pared 7 bases from V and 0 bases from J, leaving 13 bases between. This CDR3 has 16 residues. CDR3 nucleotides: TGTGCCAGCACCCTGGGACTGAGCTCTGGGGCCAACGTCCTGACTTTC. Residues: CASTLGLSSGANVLTF.

The J gene is TRBJ1-1, the V gene TRBV18; possible D gene TRBD1, 6 bases. Germline CDR1 and CDR2: KGHSH and LQKENI. Trimming shortened V by 3 bases and J by 8 bases, and 10 bases separated the two germline ends. The CDR3 has 12 residues. CDR3 coding DNA: TGTGCCAGCTCACCCCTGACAGGAGAAGCTTTCTTT. Amino acids: CASSPLTGEAFF. Using reference TRBV18 and TRBJ1-1 for the parts outside the CDR3, the full variable domain is NAGVMQNPRHLVRRRGQEARLRCSPMKGHSHVYWYRQLPEEGLKFMVYLQKENIIDESGMPKERFSAEFPKEGPSILRIQQVVRGDSAAYFCASSPLTGEAFFGQGTRLTVV.

The gene calls are TRBV30 and TRBJ1-1; D possibly corresponds to TRBD1 (5 bases). CDR1 is GTSNPN and CDR2 is SVGIG in the germline V gene (reference sequence). CDR3 length: 16 residues. The V end lost 0 bases, the J end lost 5 bases, and 19 bases lay between the germline ends. In nucleotides, the CDR3 is TGTGCCTGGAGTGTGAATCGGGCACCCCGGGGGACTGAAGCTTTCTTT. Protein sequence: CAWSVNRAPRGTEAFF.

The chain recombines TRBV12-5 with TRBJ2-5; TRBD2 aligns across 9 bases. V was pared by 0 bases and J by 5 bases, with 7 bases of the junction left unmatched. The CDR3 covers 16 residues. The germline CDR1 and CDR2 sequences are LGHNT and FRNRAP. The CDR3 sequence is CASGLVRAGGQETQYF. Here the CDR3 DNA reads TGTGCTAGTGGTTTGGTACGTGCGGGGGGGCAGGAGACCCAGTACTTC. The full variable domain, in which reference TRBV12-5 and TRBJ2-5 provide the parts outside the CDR3, is DARVTQTPRHKVTEMGQEVTMRCQPILGHNTVFWYRQTMMQGLELLAYFRNRAPLDDSGMPKDRFSAEMPDATLATLKIQPSEPRDSAVYFCASGLVRAGGQETQYFGPGTRLLVL.

V and J are TRBV7-2 and TRBJ1-6; no clear D gene. The CDR3 spans 15 residues. V was pared by 1 base and J by 7 bases, with 11 bases between. Germline V lookup: CDR1 SGHTA, CDR2 FQGNSA. The CDR3 is CASSLGRQPNSPLHF. CDR3 DNA: TGTGCCAGCAGCTTAGGGAGGCAGCCAAATTCACCCCTCCACTTT.